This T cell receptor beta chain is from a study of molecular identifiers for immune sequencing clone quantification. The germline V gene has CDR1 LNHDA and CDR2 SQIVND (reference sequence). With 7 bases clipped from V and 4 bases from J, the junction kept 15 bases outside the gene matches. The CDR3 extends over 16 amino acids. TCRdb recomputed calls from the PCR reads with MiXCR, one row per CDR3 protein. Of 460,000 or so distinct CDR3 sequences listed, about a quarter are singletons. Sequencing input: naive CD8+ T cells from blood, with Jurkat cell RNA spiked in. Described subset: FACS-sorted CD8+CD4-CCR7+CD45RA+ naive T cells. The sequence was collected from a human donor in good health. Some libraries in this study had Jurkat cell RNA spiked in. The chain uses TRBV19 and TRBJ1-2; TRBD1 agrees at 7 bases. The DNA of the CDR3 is TGTGCCAGTACGCCTCAGGCAGGGGGTCTCGCCTATGGCTACACCTTC. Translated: CASTPQAGGLAYGYTF.